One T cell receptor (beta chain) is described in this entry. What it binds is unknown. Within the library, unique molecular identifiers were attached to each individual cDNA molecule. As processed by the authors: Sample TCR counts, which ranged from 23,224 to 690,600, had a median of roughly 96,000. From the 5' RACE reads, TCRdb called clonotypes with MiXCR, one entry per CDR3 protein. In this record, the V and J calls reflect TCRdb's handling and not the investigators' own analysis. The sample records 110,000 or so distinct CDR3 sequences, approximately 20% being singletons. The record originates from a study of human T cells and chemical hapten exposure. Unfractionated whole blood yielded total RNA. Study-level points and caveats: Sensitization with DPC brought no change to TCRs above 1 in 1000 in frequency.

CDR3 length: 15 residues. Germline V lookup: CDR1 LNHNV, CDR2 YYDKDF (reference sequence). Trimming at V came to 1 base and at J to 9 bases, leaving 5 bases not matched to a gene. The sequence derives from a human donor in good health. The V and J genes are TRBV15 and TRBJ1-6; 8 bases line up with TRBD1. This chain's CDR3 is CATSRVQGGSSPLHF. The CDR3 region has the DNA TGTGCCACCAGCAGAGTACAGGGGGGTAGTTCACCCCTCCACTTT.